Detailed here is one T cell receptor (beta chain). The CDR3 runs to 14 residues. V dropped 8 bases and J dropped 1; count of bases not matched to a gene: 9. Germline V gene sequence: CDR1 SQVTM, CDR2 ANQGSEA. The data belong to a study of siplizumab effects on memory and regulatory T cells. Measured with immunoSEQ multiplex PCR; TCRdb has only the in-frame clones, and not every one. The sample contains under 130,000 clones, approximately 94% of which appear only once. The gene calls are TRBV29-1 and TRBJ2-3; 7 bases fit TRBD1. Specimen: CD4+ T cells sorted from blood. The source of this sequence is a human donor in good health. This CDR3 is CSSDREKGTDTQYF. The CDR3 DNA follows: TGCAGCAGCGACAGGGAAAAGGGCACAGATACGCAGTATTTT.